What follows describes a single TCR beta chain. Its specificity is unknown. Germline CDR1 and CDR2: DFQATT and SNEGSKA (reference sequence). The CDR3 covers 17 residues. Germline trimming cut 0 bases from V and 4 bases from J; bases unmatched to any gene: 12. The treatment here: approximately nine-day PBMC culture with coronavirus spike peptide pools or control peptides (ViraFEST assay). The Oncomine TCR Beta short-read assay was applied to DNA of cultured CD4+ T cells. Via MiXCR, TCRdb re-called the PCR reads, giving one row per CDR3 protein. The data show over 15,000 distinct CDR3 sequences, with around half seen just once and about 16% held by the top ten. This sample was included in a study of vaccination and CD4 T cells after COVID-19. Study context: Four females and six males made up the convalescents, two of whom were Hispanic. Every participant had a vaccine, which was either BNT162b2 or mRNA-1273, given in two doses. The study's findings and limits: Reactive clone data from convalescent patients indicated a median of approximately 90% appearing only post-vaccination.

Sample: CD4+ T cells from blood, cultured in vitro, taken before SARS-CoV-2 vaccination. The chain uses TRBV20-1 and TRBJ2-1; 7 bases agree with TRBD2. The clonotype comes from a human donor who had recovered from COVID-19. The CDR3 nucleotides are TGCAGTGCTAGAGACCCGATAGCGGGCTCCGTATACAATGAGCAGTTCTTC. Protein product: CSARDPIAGSVYNEQFF.